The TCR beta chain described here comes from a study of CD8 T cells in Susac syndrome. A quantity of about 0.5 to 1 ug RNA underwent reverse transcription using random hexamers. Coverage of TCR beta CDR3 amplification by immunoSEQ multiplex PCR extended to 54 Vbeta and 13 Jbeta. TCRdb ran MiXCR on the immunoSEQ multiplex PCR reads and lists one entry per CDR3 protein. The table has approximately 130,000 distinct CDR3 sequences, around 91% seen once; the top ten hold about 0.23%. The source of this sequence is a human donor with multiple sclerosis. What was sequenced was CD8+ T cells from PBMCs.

CDR3 in amino acids: CAISEPTSGSRNEQFF. The DNA of the CDR3 is TGTGCCATCAGTGAGCCGACTAGCGGGAGTAGGAATGAGCAGTTCTTC. The chain couples TRBV10-3 to TRBJ2-1, with 12 bases aligning to TRBD2. Germline CDR1 ENHRY, CDR2 SYGVKD. After removal of 2 bases from V and 7 bases from J, the junction contained 6 bases not matched to a gene. This CDR3 contains 16 residues.